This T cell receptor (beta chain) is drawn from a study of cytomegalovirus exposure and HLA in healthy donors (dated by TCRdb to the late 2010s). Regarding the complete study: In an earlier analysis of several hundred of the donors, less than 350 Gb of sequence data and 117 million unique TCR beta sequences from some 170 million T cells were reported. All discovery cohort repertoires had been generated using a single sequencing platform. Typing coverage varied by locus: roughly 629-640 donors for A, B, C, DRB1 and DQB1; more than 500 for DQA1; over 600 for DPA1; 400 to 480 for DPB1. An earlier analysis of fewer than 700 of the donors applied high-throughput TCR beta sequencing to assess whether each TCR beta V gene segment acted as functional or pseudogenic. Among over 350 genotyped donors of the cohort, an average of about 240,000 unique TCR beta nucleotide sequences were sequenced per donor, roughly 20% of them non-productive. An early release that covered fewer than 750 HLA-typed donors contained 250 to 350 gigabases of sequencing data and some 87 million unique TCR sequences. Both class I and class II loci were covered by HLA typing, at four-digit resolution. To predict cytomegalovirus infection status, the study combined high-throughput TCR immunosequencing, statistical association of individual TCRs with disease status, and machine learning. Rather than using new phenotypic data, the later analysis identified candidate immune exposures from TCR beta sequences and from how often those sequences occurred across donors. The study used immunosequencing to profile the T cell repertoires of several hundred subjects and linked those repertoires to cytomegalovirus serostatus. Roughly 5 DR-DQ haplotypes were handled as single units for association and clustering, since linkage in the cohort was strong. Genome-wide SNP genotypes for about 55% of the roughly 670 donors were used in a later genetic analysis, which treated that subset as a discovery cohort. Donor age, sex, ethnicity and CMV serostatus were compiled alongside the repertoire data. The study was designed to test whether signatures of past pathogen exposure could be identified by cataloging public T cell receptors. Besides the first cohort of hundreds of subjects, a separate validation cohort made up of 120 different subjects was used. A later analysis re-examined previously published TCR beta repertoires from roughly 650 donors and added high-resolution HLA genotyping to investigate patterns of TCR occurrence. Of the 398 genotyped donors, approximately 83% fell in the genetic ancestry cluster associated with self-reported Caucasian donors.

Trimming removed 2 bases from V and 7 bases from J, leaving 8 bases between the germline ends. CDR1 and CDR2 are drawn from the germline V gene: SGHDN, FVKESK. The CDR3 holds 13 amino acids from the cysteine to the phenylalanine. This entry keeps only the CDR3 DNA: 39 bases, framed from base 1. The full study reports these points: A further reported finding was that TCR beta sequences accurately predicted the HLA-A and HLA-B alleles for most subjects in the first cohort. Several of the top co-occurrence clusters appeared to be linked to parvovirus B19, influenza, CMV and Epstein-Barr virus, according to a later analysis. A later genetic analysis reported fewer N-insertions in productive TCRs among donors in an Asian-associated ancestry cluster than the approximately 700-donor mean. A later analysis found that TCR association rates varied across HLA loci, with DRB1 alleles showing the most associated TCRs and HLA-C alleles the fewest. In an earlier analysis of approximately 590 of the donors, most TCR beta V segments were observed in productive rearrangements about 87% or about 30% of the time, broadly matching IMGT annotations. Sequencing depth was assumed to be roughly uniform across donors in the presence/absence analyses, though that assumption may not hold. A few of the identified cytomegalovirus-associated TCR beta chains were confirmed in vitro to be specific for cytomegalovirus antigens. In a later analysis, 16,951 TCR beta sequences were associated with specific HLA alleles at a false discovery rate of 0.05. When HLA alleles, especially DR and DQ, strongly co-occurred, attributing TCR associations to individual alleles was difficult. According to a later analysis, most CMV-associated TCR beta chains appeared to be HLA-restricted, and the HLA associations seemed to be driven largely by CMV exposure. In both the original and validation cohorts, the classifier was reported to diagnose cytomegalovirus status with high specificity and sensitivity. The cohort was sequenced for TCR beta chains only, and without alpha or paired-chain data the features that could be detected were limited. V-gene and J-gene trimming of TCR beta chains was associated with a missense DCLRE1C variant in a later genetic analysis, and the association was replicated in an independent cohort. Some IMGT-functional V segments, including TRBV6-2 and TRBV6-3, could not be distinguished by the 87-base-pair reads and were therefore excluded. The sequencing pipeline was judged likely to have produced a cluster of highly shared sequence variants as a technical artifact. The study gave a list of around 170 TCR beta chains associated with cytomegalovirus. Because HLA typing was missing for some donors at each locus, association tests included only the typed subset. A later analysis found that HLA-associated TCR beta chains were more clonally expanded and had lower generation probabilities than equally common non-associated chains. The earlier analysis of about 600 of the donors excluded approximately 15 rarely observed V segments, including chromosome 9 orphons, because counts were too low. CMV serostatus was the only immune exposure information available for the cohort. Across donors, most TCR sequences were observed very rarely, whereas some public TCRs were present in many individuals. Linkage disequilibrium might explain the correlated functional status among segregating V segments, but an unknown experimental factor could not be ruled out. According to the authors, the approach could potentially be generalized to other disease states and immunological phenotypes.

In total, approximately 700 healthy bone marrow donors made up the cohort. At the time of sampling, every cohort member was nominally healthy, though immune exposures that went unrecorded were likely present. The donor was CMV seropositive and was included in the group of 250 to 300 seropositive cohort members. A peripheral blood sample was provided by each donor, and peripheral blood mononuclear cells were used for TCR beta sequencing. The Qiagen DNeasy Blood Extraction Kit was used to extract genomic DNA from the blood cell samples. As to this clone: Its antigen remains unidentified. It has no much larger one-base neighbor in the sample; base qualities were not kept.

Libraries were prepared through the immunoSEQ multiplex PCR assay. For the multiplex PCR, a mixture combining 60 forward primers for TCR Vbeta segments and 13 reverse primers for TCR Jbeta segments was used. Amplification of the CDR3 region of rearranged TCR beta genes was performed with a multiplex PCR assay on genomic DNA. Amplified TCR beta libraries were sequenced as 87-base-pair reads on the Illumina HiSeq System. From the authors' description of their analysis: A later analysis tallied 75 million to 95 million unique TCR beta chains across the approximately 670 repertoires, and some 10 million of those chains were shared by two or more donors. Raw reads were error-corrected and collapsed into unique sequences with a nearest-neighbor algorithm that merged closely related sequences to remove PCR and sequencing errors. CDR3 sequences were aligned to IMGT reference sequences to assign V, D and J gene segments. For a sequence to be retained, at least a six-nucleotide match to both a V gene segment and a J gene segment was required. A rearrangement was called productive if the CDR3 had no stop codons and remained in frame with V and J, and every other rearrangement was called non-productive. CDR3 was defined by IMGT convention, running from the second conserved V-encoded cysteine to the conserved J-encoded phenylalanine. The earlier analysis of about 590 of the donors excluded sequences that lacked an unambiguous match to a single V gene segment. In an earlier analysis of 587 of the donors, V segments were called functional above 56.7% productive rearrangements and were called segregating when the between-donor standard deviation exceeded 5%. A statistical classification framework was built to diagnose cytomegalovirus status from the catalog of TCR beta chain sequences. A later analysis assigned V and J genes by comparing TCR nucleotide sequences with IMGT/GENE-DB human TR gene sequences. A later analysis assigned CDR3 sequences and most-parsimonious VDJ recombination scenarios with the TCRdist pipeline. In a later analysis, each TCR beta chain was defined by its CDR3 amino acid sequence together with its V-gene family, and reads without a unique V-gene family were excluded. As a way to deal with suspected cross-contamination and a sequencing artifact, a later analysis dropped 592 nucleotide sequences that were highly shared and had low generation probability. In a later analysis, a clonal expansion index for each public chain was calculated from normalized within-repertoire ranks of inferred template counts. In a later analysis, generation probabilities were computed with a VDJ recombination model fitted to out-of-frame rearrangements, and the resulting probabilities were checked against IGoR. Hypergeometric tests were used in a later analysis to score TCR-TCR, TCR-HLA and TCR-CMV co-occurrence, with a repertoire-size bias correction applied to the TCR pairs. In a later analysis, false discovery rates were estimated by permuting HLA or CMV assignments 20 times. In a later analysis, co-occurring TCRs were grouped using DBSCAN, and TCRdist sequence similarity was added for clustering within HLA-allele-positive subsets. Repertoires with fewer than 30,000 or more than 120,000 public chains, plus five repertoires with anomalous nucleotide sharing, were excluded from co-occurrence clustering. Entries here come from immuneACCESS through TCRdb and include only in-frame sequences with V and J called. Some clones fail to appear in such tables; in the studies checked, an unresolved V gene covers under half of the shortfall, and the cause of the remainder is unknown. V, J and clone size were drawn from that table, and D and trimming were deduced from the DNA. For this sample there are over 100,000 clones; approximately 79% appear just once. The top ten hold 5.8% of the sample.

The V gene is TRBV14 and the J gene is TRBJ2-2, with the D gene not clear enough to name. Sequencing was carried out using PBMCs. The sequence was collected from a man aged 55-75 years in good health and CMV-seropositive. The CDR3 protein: CASSQSLGGELFF. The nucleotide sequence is TGTGCCAGCAGCCAAAGCCTTGGCGGGGAGCTGTTTTTT.